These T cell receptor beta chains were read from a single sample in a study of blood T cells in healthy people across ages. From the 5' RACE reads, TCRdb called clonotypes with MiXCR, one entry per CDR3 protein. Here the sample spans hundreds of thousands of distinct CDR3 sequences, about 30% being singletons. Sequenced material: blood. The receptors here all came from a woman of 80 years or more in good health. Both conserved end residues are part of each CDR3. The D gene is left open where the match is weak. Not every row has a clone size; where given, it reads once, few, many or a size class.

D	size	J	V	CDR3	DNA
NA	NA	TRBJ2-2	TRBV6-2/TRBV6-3	CASSYPRDNSNTGELFF	TGTGCCAGCAGTTACCCTAGGGACAATTCGAACACCGGGGAGCTGTTTTTT
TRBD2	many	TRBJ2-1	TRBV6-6	CASSYLSSGGVEQFF	TGTGCCAGCAGTTACTTGTCTAGCGGGGGGGTTGAGCAGTTCTTC
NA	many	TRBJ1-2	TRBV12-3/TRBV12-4	CASSLDNSYYGYTF	TGTGCCAGCAGTTTAGATAACAGTTACTATGGCTACACCTTC
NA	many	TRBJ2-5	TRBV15	CATSSAGQETQYF	TGTGCCACCAGCAGTGCCGGCCAAGAGACCCAGTACTTC
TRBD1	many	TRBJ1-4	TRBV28	CASKRDRGLEGQIATNEKLFF	TGTGCCAGCAAAAGGGACAGGGGGCTTGAGGGCCAGATTGCAACTAATGAAAAACTGTTTTTT
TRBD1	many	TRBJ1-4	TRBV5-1	CASSFGTAYGEKLFF	TGCGCCAGCAGCTTCGGGACAGCCTATGGGGAAAAACTGTTTTTT
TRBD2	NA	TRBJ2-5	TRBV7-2	CASRAGGLYQETQYF	TGTGCCAGCAGGGCGGGGGGCTTGTACCAAGAGACCCAGTACTTC
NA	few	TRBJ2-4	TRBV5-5	CASSFLEAVGSAKNIQYF	TGTGCCAGCAGCTTCTTAGAAGCGGTGGGGTCGGCCAAAAACATTCAGTACTTC
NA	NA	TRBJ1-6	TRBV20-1	CSAQAGARENSPLHF	TGCAGTGCTCAAGCAGGGGCCAGGGAGAATTCACCCCTCCACTTT
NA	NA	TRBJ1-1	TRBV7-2	CASSPGWGGEAFF	TGTGCCAGCAGCCCCGGGTGGGGGGGCGAAGCTTTCTTT
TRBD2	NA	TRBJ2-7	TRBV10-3	CAISDSTSGGNYEQYF	TGTGCCATCAGTGACAGTACTAGCGGGGGTAACTACGAGCAGTACTTC
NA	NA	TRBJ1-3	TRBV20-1	CSARAGSGNTIYF	TGCAGTGCTAGAGCAGGGTCTGGAAACACCATATATTTT
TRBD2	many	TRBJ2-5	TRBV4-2	CASSQEASGGGETQYF	TGTGCCAGCAGCCAAGAAGCAAGCGGGGGGGGGGAGACCCAGTACTTC
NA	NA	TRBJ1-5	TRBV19	CATRTTGSLTDQPQHF	TGTGCCACCCGTACCACCGGGAGCCTCACCGATCAGCCCCAGCATTTT
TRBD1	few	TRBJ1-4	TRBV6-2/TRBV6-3	CASSLDRMANEKLFF	TGTGCCAGCAGTTTGGACAGGATGGCTAATGAAAAACTGTTTTTT
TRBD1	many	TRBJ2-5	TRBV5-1	CASSEQGAEETQYF	TGCGCCAGCAGCGAACAGGGGGCCGAAGAGACCCAGTACTTC
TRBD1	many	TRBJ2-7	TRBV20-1	CSARPFDRVNDEQYF	TGCAGTGCTAGACCTTTTGACAGGGTGAACGACGAGCAGTACTTC
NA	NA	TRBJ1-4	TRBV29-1	CSVEGTAGGKLFF	TGCAGCGTTGAAGGGACGGCCGGTGGAAAACTGTTTTTT
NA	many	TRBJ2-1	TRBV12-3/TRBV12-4	CASSPGLGSYNEQFF	TGTGCCAGCAGTCCGGGACTGGGCTCCTACAATGAGCAGTTCTTC
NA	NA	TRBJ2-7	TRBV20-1	CSARQGGLNEQYF	TGCAGTGCTAGACAGGGGGGGTTGAACGAGCAGTACTTC
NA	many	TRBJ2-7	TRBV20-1	CSAYRDITSYEQYF	TGCAGTGCTTACCGGGACATCACCTCCTACGAGCAGTACTTC
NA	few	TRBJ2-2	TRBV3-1	CASSQPGITTGELFF	TGTGCCAGCAGCCAACCAGGGATTACCACCGGGGAGCTGTTTTTT
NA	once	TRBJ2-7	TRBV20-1	CSAGTANSYEQYF	TGCAGTGCCGGGACGGCGAACTCCTACGAGCAGTACTTC
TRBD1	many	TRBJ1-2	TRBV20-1	CSARGDRGSYGYTF	TGCAGTGCTAGAGGGGACAGGGGTTCGTATGGCTACACCTTC
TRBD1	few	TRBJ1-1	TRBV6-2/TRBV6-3	CASSYSRAGGNTEAFF	TGTGCCAGCAGTTACTCGAGGGCAGGGGGCAACACTGAAGCTTTCTTT
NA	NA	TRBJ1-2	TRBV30	CARSDPGTKRGYTF	TGTGCCAGGAGTGATCCCGGGACGAAGCGTGGCTACACCTTC
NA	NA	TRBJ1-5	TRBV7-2	CASRREGTSNQPQHF	TGTGCCAGCAGGAGAGAGGGCACGAGCAATCAGCCCCAGCATTTT
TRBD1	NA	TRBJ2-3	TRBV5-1	CASSAYRGGTDTQYF	TGCGCCAGCAGCGCCTACAGGGGTGGCACAGATACGCAGTATTTT
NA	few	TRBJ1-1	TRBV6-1	CASSEEEGEGAFF	TGTGCCAGCAGTGAAGAGGAGGGGGAGGGGGCTTTCTTT
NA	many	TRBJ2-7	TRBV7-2	CASSLVSTGTGYSYEQYF	TGTGCCAGCAGCTTAGTAAGTACCGGGACTGGCTACTCCTACGAGCAGTACTTC
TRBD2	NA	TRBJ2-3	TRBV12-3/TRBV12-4	CASKLAGGVYTQYF	TGTGCCAGCAAACTAGCGGGAGGAGTTTATACGCAGTATTTT
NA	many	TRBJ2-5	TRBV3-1	CASSPPSAGGGPETQYF	TGTGCCAGCAGCCCCCCTTCGGCTGGCGGGGGCCCTGAGACCCAGTACTTC
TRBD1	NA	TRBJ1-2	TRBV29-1	CSAFLQGLRYGYTF	TGCAGCGCCTTCCTACAGGGGTTACGATATGGCTACACCTTC